This T cell receptor (beta chain) comes out of a study of control samples from healthy donors and cancer patients. This CDR3 has 15 residues. The germline CDR1 and CDR2 sequences are MNHEY and SMNVEV (reference sequence). V gave up 2 bases and J gave up 8 bases; unmatched junction bases: 7. The protocol was immunoSEQ multiplex PCR, while the TCRdb copy is restricted to in-frame clones and leaves out a portion. The table shows more than 150,000 clones, with about 94% occurring only once. J is TRBJ2-1 and V is TRBV27; 9 nucleotides align to TRBD2. This TCR derives from a man aged 50-59 years in good health. The sample comprised blood. The CDR3 DNA sequence: TGTGCCAGCAGTTTAAAGAGCGGGAGGTTCTATGAGCAGTTCTTC. Protein: CASSLKSGRFYEQFF.